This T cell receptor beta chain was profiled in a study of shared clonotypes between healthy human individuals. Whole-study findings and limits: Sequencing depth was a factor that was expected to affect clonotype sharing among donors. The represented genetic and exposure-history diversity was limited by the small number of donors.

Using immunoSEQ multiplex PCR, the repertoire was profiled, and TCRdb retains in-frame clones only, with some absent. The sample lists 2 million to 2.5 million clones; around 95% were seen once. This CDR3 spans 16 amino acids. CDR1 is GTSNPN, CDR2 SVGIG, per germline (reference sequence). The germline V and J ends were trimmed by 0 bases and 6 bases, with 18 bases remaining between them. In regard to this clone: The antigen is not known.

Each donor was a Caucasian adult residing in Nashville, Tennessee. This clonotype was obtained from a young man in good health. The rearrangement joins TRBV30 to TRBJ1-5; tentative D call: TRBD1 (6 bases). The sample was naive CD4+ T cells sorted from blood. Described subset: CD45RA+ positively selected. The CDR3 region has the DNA TGTGCCTGGAGTGTACCGGGCGCGACAGGCGGTCAGCCCCAGCATTTT. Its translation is CAWSVPGATGGQPQHF.